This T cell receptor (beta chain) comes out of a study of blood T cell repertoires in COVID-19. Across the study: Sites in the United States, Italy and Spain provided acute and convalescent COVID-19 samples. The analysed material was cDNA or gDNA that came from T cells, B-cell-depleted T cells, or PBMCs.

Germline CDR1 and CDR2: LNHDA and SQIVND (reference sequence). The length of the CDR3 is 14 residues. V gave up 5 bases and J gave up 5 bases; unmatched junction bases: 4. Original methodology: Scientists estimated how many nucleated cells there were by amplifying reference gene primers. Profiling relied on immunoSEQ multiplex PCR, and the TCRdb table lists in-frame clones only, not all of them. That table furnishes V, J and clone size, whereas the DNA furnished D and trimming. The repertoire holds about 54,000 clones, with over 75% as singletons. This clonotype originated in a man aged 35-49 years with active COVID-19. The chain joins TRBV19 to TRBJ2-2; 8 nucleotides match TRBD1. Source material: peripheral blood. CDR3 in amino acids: CASSGQGWTGELFF. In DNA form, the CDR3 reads TGTGCCAGTAGTGGACAGGGTTGGACCGGGGAGCTGTTTTTT.